These 24 T cell receptor beta chains were all obtained from the same sample, sequenced in a study of blood T cell repertoires in COVID-19. TCRdb's table, derived via immunoSEQ multiplex PCR, lists solely in-frame clones and lacks some. The sample has under 250,000 clones, around 82% seen once. The sample comprised peripheral blood. The receptors originated from a woman aged 70-85 years with acute or convalescent COVID-19.

The chain uses TRBV15 and TRBJ1-5; D remains ambiguous. The CDR3 contains 17 residues. V shed 2 bases and J shed 1 base, with 15 bases lying between them. The germline gives CDR1 LNHNV, CDR2 YYDKDF (reference sequence). CDR3 sequence: CATSRTLPWSSNQPQHF. The CDR3 DNA follows: TGTGCCACCAGCAGAACCCTCCCGTGGAGCAGCAATCAGCCCCAGCATTTT.

This clone was recorded once. The junction does not match germline at one end; this may be a read error. V gene TRBV19 combines with J gene TRBJ1-2; D is unresolved. CDR3 length: 13 amino acids. Per germline, CDR1 LNHDA and CDR2 SQIVND (reference sequence). CDR3 DNA sequence: TGTGCCACTAATCCAAGGACTAACTATGACTACACCTTC. It is translated as CATNPRTNYDYTF. Full variable domain (outside the CDR3, taken from reference TRBV19 and TRBJ1-2): DGGITQSPKYLFRKEGQNVTLSCEQNLNHDAMYWYRQDPGQGLRLIYYSQIVNDFQKGDIAEGYSVSREKKESFPLTVTSAQKNPTAFYLCATNPRTNYDYTFGSGTRLTVV.

This clone showed up just a few times. The chain joins TRBV24-1 to TRBJ2-1, with 7 bases identical to TRBD1. The CDR3 loop spans 15 amino acids. Germline loops: CDR1 KGHDR, CDR2 SFDVKD. V was clipped by 6 bases and J by 1 base; unmatched bases: 5. CDR3: CATSTQGTSYNEQFF. In DNA, the CDR3 is TGTGCCACCAGTACACAGGGGACGTCCTACAATGAGCAGTTCTTC.

This chain connects TRBV20-1 to TRBJ1-4; weak D call: TRBD1 (5 bases). CDR3 size: 13 residues. In germline, CDR1 is DFQATT, CDR2 SNEGSKA (reference sequence). Trimming left V 3 bases short and J 6 bases short, with 11 bases between. CDR3 sequence reads: CSASPGSDEKLFF. CDR3 DNA sequence: TGCAGTGCTAGTCCAGGGTCGGATGAAAAACTGTTTTTT.

There are a few counts of this clone. The rearrangement joins TRBV7-2 to TRBJ2-1; 7 positions agree with TRBD2. CDR3 size: 16 residues. V was pared by 6 bases and J by 0 bases, with 8 bases of the junction left unmatched. Germline V CDR1 and CDR2: SGHTA, FQGNSA. The CDR3 DNA follows: TGTGCCAGCAGGCCCTCGCGGGAGATCTCCTACAATGAGCAGTTCTTC. It specifies CASRPSREISYNEQFF. The full variable domain, in which reference TRBV7-2 and TRBJ2-1 provide the parts outside the CDR3, is GAGVSQSPSNKVTEKGKDVELRCDPISGHTALYWYRQSLGQGLEFLIYFQGNSAPDKSGLPSDRFSAERTGGSVSTLTIQRTQQEDSAVYLCASRPSREISYNEQFFGPGTRLTVL.

CDR3 DNA: TGCGCCAGCAGCTTGAGATTAGCGGGAGGGCCGACTTCAGGTACGCAGTATTTT. This gives the protein CASSLRLAGGPTSGTQYF. The genes are TRBV5-1 and TRBJ2-3; 11 bases align to TRBD2. CDR1 is SGHRS, CDR2 YFSETQ, per germline. Trimming took 1 base from V and 8 from J; bases not matched to a gene: 15. The CDR3 runs 18 residues.

The genes are TRBV7-2 and TRBJ2-5; tentative D call: TRBD2 (6 bases). The CDR3 covers 15 residues. Germline V CDR1 and CDR2: SGHTA, FQGNSA. V gave up 4 bases and J gave up 1 base, with 13 bases separating them. The CDR3 sequence is CASSYLAAPQETQYF. The CDR3 DNA reads TGTGCCAGCAGCTATTTAGCGGCACCCCAAGAGACCCAGTACTTC.

On this clone: Within the sample, other DNA sequences also encode this same CDR3. V gene TRBV5-1 combines with J gene TRBJ2-3; D might be TRBD1 (5 bases). V was shortened by 0 bases and J by 4 bases, with 9 bases between the two germline ends. In germline, CDR1 is SGHRS, CDR2 YFSETQ. This CDR3 has 14 amino acids. DNA for the CDR3: TGCGCCAGCAGCTTGGCAAGGGGCGCAGATACGCAGTATTTT. The encoded protein is CASSLARGADTQYF.

The gene calls are TRBV9 and TRBJ1-2; 10 bases align to TRBD1. The CDR3 is 16 amino acids. Germline V CDR1 and CDR2: SGDLS, YYNGEE. J was trimmed by 4 bases and V by 4 bases; bases with no gene match: 10. The CDR3 coding sequence is TGTGCCAGCAGCCCCTACACCGACAGGGGGCCCTATGGCTACACCTTC. It translates to CASSPYTDRGPYGYTF.

The CDR3 DNA reads as TGTGCCAGTACCACTACAGACAGAGGGAACACTGAAGCTTTCTTT. It yields the protein CASTTTDRGNTEAFF. The chain joins TRBV19 to TRBJ1-1; tentatively, D is TRBD1 (5 bases). The CDR3 has 15 residues. V shed 7 bases and J shed 1 base, with 16 bases lying between them. In germline, CDR1 is LNHDA, CDR2 SQIVND (reference sequence).

The rearrangement uses TRBV2 and TRBJ2-3; D is uncertain. The V end lost 7 bases, the J end lost 0 bases, and 5 bases lay between the germline ends. The CDR3 is made up of 12 amino acids. CDR1 and CDR2 (germline): SNHLY, FYNNEI. The CDR3 coding sequence is TGTGCCAGCAAACGGAGCACAGATACGCAGTATTTT. Translation gives CASKRSTDTQYF.

The genes are TRBV7-9 and TRBJ2-1, with D possibly TRBD2 on 5 matching bases. Germline CDR1 is SEHNR and CDR2 is FQNEAQ (reference sequence). The CDR3 spans 14 residues. The ends were cut back, 5 bases at V and 0 bases at J, with 8 bases in the middle. The DNA for the CDR3 is TGTGCCAGCAGCCTTAGCGCCTCCTACAATGAGCAGTTCTTC. As protein: CASSLSASYNEQFF.

The CDR3 DNA reads TGTGCCAGCAGCCATTTAGGAAACACCATATATTTT. It codes for CASSHLGNTIYF. The chain has TRBV3-1 (or the pseudogene TRBV3-2) and TRBJ1-3; D not resolved. CDR1 is LGHDT and CDR2 is YNNKEL in the germline V gene (reference sequence). Trimming took off 3 bases at V and 4 bases at J, with 4 bases between the two ends. This CDR3 comprises 12 residues.

V is TRBV10-3 and J is TRBJ2-1, with 8 positions matching TRBD2. Germline V gene sequence: CDR1 ENHRY, CDR2 SYGVKD. J was trimmed by 0 bases and V by 3 bases; bases with no gene match: 4. The CDR3 totals 16 residues. The CDR3 reads CAISDRLAPSYNEQFF. CDR3 sequence (DNA): TGTGCCATCAGTGACAGACTAGCGCCCTCCTACAATGAGCAGTTCTTC.

The chain joins TRBV3-1 (or the pseudogene TRBV3-2) to TRBJ2-2; TRBD2 matches at 10 bases. J was trimmed by 7 bases and V by 4 bases; bases with no gene match: 6. Germline V CDR1 and CDR2: LGHDT, YNNKEL (reference sequence). CDR3 length: 15 amino acids. CDR3 DNA: TGTGCCAGCAGCCCTCTAGCGGGAGCGGACGGGGAGCTGTTTTTT. It specifies CASSPLAGADGELFF.

The V call is TRBV4-2, the J call TRBJ1-4; D is possibly TRBD1 (5 bases). CDR3 length equals 15 residues. V shed 0 bases and J shed 6 bases, with 11 bases lying between them. The V gene's germline CDR1 is LGHNA and CDR2 YNFKEQ. The CDR3 nucleotides are TGTGCCAGCAGCCAAGATCGGGGGGAGGATGAAAAACTGTTTTTT. Amino acids: CASSQDRGEDEKLFF.

The V gene is TRBV27, the J gene TRBJ2-1, with TRBD2 matching 11 bases. Germline values: CDR1 MNHEY, CDR2 SMNVEV (reference sequence). V dropped 2 bases and J dropped 7; count of bases not matched to a gene: 10. This CDR3 is 17 amino acids long. DNA of the CDR3: TGTGCCAGCAGTTTACTACTCACTAGCGGGAGCGGGAATGAGCAGTTCTTC. Translated: CASSLLLTSGSGNEQFF.

The chain couples TRBV19 to TRBJ2-7; the match to TRBD1 covers 8 bases. Germline V gene data show CDR1 as LNHDA and CDR2 as SQIVND (reference sequence). The CDR3 consists of 14 residues. Losses at the gene ends were 6 bases for V and 2 bases for J; bases not matched to a gene: 6. The DNA of the CDR3 is TGTGCCAGTAGCCAGACAGGGGACACCTACGAGCAGTACTTC. This gives the protein CASSQTGDTYEQYF.

The V gene is TRBV3-1 (or the pseudogene TRBV3-2), the J gene TRBJ2-1; perhaps TRBD1 as D (5 bases). The CDR3 has 17 amino acids. V gave up 6 bases and J gave up 0 bases, with 18 bases separating them. Germline-derived CDR1 and CDR2 are LGHDT and YNNKEL (reference sequence). The CDR3 nucleotides are TGTGCCAGCAGAGGGGATCCTTCCGGAAGCTCCTACAATGAGCAGTTCTTC. Its translation: CASRGDPSGSSYNEQFF.

The V gene is TRBV10-3, the J gene TRBJ1-5; 7 bases match TRBD1. The germline V gene has CDR1 ENHRY and CDR2 SYGVKD. The CDR3 totals 14 residues. After removal of 7 bases from V and 5 bases from J, the junction contained 8 bases not matched to a gene. CDR3 loop: CAITSDRDDQPQHF. CDR3 in DNA: TGTGCCATCACCAGCGACAGGGACGATCAGCCCCAGCATTTT.

About this clone: Other DNA sequences in this sample translate to the same CDR3. For the CDR3, the DNA is TGTGCCACCAGTGATCCTAGCGCAAGCTCCTACAATGAGCAGTTCTTC. It codes for CATSDPSASSYNEQFF. The genes are TRBV24-1 and TRBJ2-1, with D maybe TRBD2 (6 bases). Germline V gene data show CDR1 as KGHDR and CDR2 as SFDVKD. The CDR3 loop spans 16 amino acids. V dropped 3 bases and J dropped 0 bases, with 11 bases sitting between them.

This chain uses TRBV12-3 or TRBV12-4 with TRBJ2-1; 9 bases are shared with TRBD1. There are 11 residues in the CDR3. J lost 13 bases, V lost 5 bases, and 3 bases had no gene match. CDR3 nucleotides: TGTGCCAGCAGTACAGGGGGCTATCAGTTCTTC. As protein: CASSTGGYQFF.

The chain employs TRBV6-1 and TRBJ2-2; 7 bases are shared with TRBD2. From germline, CDR1 is MNHNS and CDR2 SASEGT. V lost 2 bases to trimming and J lost 0 bases; unmatched junction nucleotides: 3. The CDR3 spans 16 residues. CDR3 protein: CASSEMAGANTGELFF. CDR3 DNA sequence: TGTGCCAGCAGTGAAATGGCGGGAGCGAACACCGGGGAGCTGTTTTTT.

This clone was picked up a small number of times. The gene calls are TRBV30 and TRBJ1-4, with D unclear. Germline values: CDR1 GTSNPN, CDR2 SVGIG (reference sequence). This CDR3 region has 12 residues. Trimming stripped 3 bases from V and 10 bases from J, with 12 bases between. The CDR3, as DNA: TGTGCCTGGAGCGCTAGGGAGGGAAAACTGTTTTTT. Residues: CAWSAREGKLFF.